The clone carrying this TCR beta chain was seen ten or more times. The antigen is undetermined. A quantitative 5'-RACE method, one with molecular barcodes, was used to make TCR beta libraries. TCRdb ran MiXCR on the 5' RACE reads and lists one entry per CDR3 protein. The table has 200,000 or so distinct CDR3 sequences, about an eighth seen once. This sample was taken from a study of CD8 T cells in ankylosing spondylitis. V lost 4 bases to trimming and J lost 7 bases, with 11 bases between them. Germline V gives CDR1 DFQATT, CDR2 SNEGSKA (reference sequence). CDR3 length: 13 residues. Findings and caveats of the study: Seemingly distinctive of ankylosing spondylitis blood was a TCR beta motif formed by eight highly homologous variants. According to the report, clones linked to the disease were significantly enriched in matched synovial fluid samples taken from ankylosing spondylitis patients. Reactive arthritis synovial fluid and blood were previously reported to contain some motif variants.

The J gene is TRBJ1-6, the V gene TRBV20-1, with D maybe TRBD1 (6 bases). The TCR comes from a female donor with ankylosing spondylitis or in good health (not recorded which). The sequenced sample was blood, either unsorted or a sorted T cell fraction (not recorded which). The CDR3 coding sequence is TGCAGTGCTAAACGGCAGGGGAATTCACCCCTCCACTTT. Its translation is CSAKRQGNSPLHF.